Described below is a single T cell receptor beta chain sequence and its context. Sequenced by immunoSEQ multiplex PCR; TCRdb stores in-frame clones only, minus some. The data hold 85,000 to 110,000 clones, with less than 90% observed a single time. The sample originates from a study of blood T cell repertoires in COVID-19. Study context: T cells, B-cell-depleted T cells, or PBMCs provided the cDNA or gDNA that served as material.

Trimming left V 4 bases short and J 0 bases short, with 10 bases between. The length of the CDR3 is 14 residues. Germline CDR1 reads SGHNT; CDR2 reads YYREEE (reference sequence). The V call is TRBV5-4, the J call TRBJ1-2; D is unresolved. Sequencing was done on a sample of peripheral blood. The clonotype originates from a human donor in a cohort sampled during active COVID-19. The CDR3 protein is CASSHDTANYGYTF. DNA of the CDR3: TGTGCCAGCAGCCATGACACAGCTAACTATGGCTACACCTTC.